Detailed here is one TCR beta chain. Its antigen remains unknown. Second-dose timings of about 4 or about 12 weeks were pooled. This sample stems from a study of T cell responses to AZD1222 COVID-19 vaccine. Clones were read by immunoSEQ multiplex PCR, and TCRdb kept only the in-frame ones, dropping some. The sample lists some 150,000 clones; approximately 89% were seen once. V gave up 8 bases and J gave up 1 base, with 14 bases separating them. Germline CDR1 reads MNHNY; CDR2 reads SVGAGI (reference sequence). The CDR3 is made up of 14 amino acids. General observations from the study: Baseline seropositivity occurred in only a handful of AZD1222 recipients. Unmutated variant regions reportedly attract nearly half of all spike-specific TCRs.

The sequence derives from an adult who received the AZD1222 COVID-19 vaccine. This material consisted of peripheral blood, taken 28 days after the second AZD1222 dose. The chain has TRBV6-6 and TRBJ1-1; D gene ambiguous. The CDR3 loop is CASRGRSSNTEAFF. Here the CDR3 DNA reads TGTGCCAGCCGAGGACGGAGTTCGAACACTGAAGCTTTCTTT.